This T cell receptor beta chain was recorded in a study of T cell responses to AZD1222 COVID-19 vaccine. The assay was immunoSEQ multiplex PCR, and TCRdb's table has in-frame clones only and misses some. The table records around 180,000 clones, 90% of them present only once. Findings and limits, study-wide: Possibly, clonal diversity was underestimated; donors were largely white British and included more females.

A remark on this clone: Its target is not known.

CDR1 MNHEY and CDR2 SVGAGI come from the germline V gene. CDR3 length: 13 residues. Losses at the gene ends were 11 bases for V and 3 bases for J; bases not matched to a gene: 3. The sequence derives from an adult in good health. This specimen was peripheral blood, taken on day 0 of AZD1222 vaccination. The rearrangement joins TRBV6-5 to TRBJ1-5; 11 bases fit TRBD1. CDR3 sequence: CAVGQGANQPQHF. The CDR3 DNA follows: TGTGCCGTTGGACAGGGGGCCAATCAGCCCCAGCATTTT.